Sequencing of this T cell receptor beta chain was carried out in a study of T cell responses to AZD1222 COVID-19 vaccine. Study information: Recipients boosted at about 4 weeks or about 12 weeks are pooled. Study-wide results and limits: The donors showed a predominance of white British ancestry and of females, with possible underestimation of clonal diversity. Rises in breadth and depth of Spike-specific TCRs came after two AZD1222 doses. The reported proportion of spike-specific TCRs targeting unmutated variant regions was nearly half.

The CDR3 totals 18 residues. Germline CDR1 and CDR2: LGHNA and YNFKEQ. Trimming pared 0 bases from V and 0 bases from J, leaving 17 bases between. Profiling relied on immunoSEQ multiplex PCR, and the TCRdb table lists in-frame clones only, not all of them. Of about 150,000 clones listed, around nine tenths were seen once; the top ten hold 4% to 6%. A word on this clone: No antigen is known for it.

The clonotype originates from an adult in good health. The V and J genes are TRBV4-2 and TRBJ2-5; a weak D match, TRBD2 (6 bases). The input for sequencing was peripheral blood, taken on day 0 of AZD1222 vaccination. The CDR3 DNA reads as TGTGCCAGCAGCCAAGATTGGGCCACGGGGGAGTACCAAGAGACCCAGTACTTC. It specifies CASSQDWATGEYQETQYF.